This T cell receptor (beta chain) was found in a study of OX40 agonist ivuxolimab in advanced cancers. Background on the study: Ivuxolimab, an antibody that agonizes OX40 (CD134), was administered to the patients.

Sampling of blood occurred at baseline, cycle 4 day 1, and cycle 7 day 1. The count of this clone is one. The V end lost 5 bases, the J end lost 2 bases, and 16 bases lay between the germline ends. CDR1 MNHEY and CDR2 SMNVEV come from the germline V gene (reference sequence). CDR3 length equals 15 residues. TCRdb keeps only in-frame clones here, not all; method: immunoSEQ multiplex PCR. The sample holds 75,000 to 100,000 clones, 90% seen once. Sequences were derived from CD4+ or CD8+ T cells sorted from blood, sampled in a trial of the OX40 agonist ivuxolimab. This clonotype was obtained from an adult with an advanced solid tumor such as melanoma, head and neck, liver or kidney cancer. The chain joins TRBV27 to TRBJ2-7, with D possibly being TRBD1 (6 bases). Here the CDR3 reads CASSTGRGKAYEQYF. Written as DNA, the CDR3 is TGTGCCAGCAGTACAGGGAGAGGAAAGGCCTACGAGCAGTACTTC.